The 17 T cell receptor beta chains reported below all come from one sample, sequenced in a study of blood T cells in healthy people across ages. A second about 6 to 12 cycle PCR used barcoded and J-beta primers. TCRdb processed the 5' RACE reads anew with MiXCR; each CDR3 protein has one entry. The sample consists of hundreds of thousands of distinct CDR3 sequences, 52% of them appearing once. The sample was blood. These receptor sequences come from a woman of 80 years or more in good health.

This clonotype has at least ten counts. This chain joins TRBV5-1 and TRBJ1-5; D is undetermined. V was clipped by 0 bases and J by 3 bases, with 7 bases between them. The CDR3 covers 14 residues. Germline V gives CDR1 SGHRS, CDR2 YFSETQ. In DNA form, the CDR3 reads TGCGCCAGCAGCTTGGGCGGAACCAATCAGCCCCAGCATTTT. This gives the protein CASSLGGTNQPQHF.

The rearrangement links TRBV28 to TRBJ2-5, with D unclear. The CDR3 runs to 13 residues. Trimming took off 8 bases at V and 3 bases at J, with 13 bases between the two ends. CDR1 is MDHEN, CDR2 SYDVKM, per germline. CDR3 nucleotides: TGTGCCAGCCGACCCCGGGTTAAAGAGACCCAGTACTTC. It specifies CASRPRVKETQYF.

V gene TRBV19 combines with J gene TRBJ1-5; D gene unclear. Looked up from germline, CDR1 is LNHDA and CDR2 is SQIVND (reference sequence). This CDR3 has 12 amino acids. V lost 6 bases and J lost 3, with 6 bases in between. The CDR3: CASSLINQPQHF. In DNA form, the CDR3 reads TGTGCCAGTAGCCTAATCAATCAGCCCCAGCATTTT.

With respect to this clonotype: A much larger clone sits a single nucleotide away, making a read error possible. This sequence joins TRBV28 and TRBJ1-5, with D maybe TRBD1 (6 bases). Germline-derived CDR1 and CDR2 are MDHEN and SYDVKM. This CDR3 is built from 14 residues. The germline V and J ends were trimmed by 6 bases and 3 bases, with 12 bases remaining between them. The CDR3 sequence is CASRPQGYNQPQHF. In DNA, the CDR3 is TGTGCCAGCAGACCACAGGGTTACAATCAGCCCCAGCATTTT. Based on the CDR3 plus reference TRBV28 and TRBJ1-5, the full variable domain is DVKVTQSSRYLVKRTGEKVFLECVQDMDHENMFWYRQDPGLGLRLIYFSYDVKMKEKGDIPEGYSVSREKKERFSLILESASTNQTSMYLCASRPQGYNQPQHFGDGTRLSIL.

V gene TRBV7-2 combines with J gene TRBJ2-5; the match to TRBD2 covers 13 bases. Per germline, CDR1 SGHTA and CDR2 FQGNSA. The CDR3 covers 18 residues. J gave up 5 bases and V 2 bases, and 11 bases lay outside the gene matches. The chain's CDR3 is CASSLFTTSGGGRETQYF. The CDR3 DNA is TGTGCCAGCAGCTTATTTACTACTAGCGGGGGGGGACGGGAGACCCAGTACTTC.

Note on this clonotype: This could be a read error, since a much larger clone is one nucleotide away. This chain links TRBV28 with TRBJ2-7, with D possibly being TRBD2 (6 bases). V lost 4 bases and J 1 base, leaving 14 bases between the germline ends. The CDR3 is 15 residues long. Germline loops: CDR1 MDHEN, CDR2 SYDVKM. The CDR3 protein is CASSSAVGGSYEQYF. In DNA, the CDR3 is TGTGCCAGCAGTTCCGCCGTGGGGGGTTCCTACGAGCAGTACTTC. The full variable domain, with the rest looked up from reference TRBV28 and TRBJ2-7, is DVKVTQSSRYLVKRTGEKVFLECVQDMDHENMFWYRQDPGLGLRLIYFSYDVKMKEKGDIPEGYSVSREKKERFSLILESASTNQTSMYLCASSSAVGGSYEQYFGPGTRLTVT.

This clonotype turned up a few times. This chain joins TRBV16 and TRBJ1-1; D is unresolved. There are 16 residues in the CDR3. Germline V gives CDR1 KGHSY, CDR2 FQNENV. Between the trimmed V and J ends, which lost 3 bases and 0 bases, there was a span of 14 bases. The CDR3 coding sequence is TGTGCCAGCAGCCATATGGGCCTCGCCATGAACACTGAAGCTTTCTTT. Amino acid sequence: CASSHMGLAMNTEAFF. Together with reference TRBV16 and TRBJ1-1, the CDR3 gives the full variable domain: GEEVAQTPKHLVRGEGQKAKLYCAPIKGHSYVFWYQQVLKNEFKFLISFQNENVFDETGMPKERFSAKCLPNSPCSLEIQATKLEDSAVYFCASSHMGLAMNTEAFFGQGTRLTVV.

This clonotype was observed at least ten times. The chain is built from TRBV20-1 and TRBJ2-3; perhaps TRBD2 as D (6 bases). The CDR3 is 15 residues long. The germline V gene encodes CDR1 DFQATT and CDR2 SNEGSKA (reference sequence). V was trimmed by 4 bases and J by 2 bases, leaving 16 bases between them. CDR3 bases: TGCAGTGCTACGTCGCTACTAGCCGTCACAGATACGCAGTATTTT. Its translation is CSATSLLAVTDTQYF.

The sample holds one count of this clonotype. The V gene is TRBV10-3, the J gene TRBJ2-3; 7 nucleotides agree with TRBD2. The V segment lost 10 bases and the J segment 0 bases; nucleotides outside the gene matches: 7. This CDR3 region has 14 residues. From germline, CDR1 is ENHRY and CDR2 SYGVKD. The CDR3 nucleotides are TGTGCCACCGTGAGCGGGGCTAGCACAGATACGCAGTATTTT. It specifies CATVSGASTDTQYF.

The gene calls are TRBV7-9 and TRBJ1-2, with D possibly matching TRBD1 (5 bases). Per the germline V gene, CDR1 is SEHNR and CDR2 is FQNEAQ (reference sequence). CDR3 length equals 15 residues. V was shortened by 6 bases and J by 0 bases, with 14 bases between the two germline ends. The CDR3 nucleotides read TGTGCCAGCAGAAATACCGGGACCGCTAACTATGGCTACACCTTC. Amino acid sequence: CASRNTGTANYGYTF.

The J gene is TRBJ2-2, the V gene TRBV29-1; 8 bases align to TRBD1. Germline CDR1 and CDR2: SQVTM and ANQGSEA. This CDR3 region has 16 residues. J gave up 7 bases and V 6 bases, and 16 bases lay outside the gene matches. The chain's CDR3 is CSVLTQGDRLNGELFF. CDR3 in DNA: TGCAGCGTCCTGACCCAGGGGGACAGGCTAAACGGGGAGCTGTTTTTT.

V is TRBV29-1 and J is TRBJ2-3; a possible D gene is TRBD2 (6 bases). The CDR3 length is 14 residues. V was clipped by 7 bases and J by 2 bases, with 16 bases between them. The germline gives CDR1 SQVTM, CDR2 ANQGSEA. The CDR3 loop is CSARGGTYTDTQYF. The CDR3 DNA reads as TGCAGCGCCCGTGGCGGGACCTACACAGATACGCAGTATTTT.

This chain links TRBV6-4 with TRBJ2-3; D not resolved. Trimming cost V 0 bases and J 1 base, with 5 bases left between them. The CDR3 spans 14 residues. Germline V gives CDR1 MRHNA, CDR2 SNTAGT. CDR3 in DNA: TGTGCCAGCAGTGACTCTCCCGGCACAGATACGCAGTATTTT. Translating it yields CASSDSPGTDTQYF.

This chain uses TRBV20-1 with TRBJ2-1; tentatively, D is TRBD2 (5 bases). The V gene's germline CDR1 is DFQATT and CDR2 SNEGSKA (reference sequence). The V gene lost 1 base and the J gene lost 8 bases, with 12 bases spanning the gap. The CDR3 loop spans 13 amino acids. The DNA of the CDR3 is TGCAGTGCTAGAGTGGGTAGCGTCGATGAGCAGTTCTTC. As protein: CSARVGSVDEQFF.

There are many counts of this clonotype. The CDR3 spells CASSQGVADTQYF. CDR3 bases: TGTGCCAGCAGCCAGGGAGTAGCAGATACGCAGTATTTT. This sequence joins TRBV9 and TRBJ2-3; perhaps D is TRBD1 or TRBD2 (5 bases each). Germline assignment: CDR1 SGDLS and CDR2 YYNGEE. V was clipped by 4 bases and J by 4 bases, with 10 bases between them. The CDR3 extends over 13 amino acids.

The chain has TRBV6-2 or TRBV6-3 and TRBJ1-1, with D possibly matching TRBD1 (5 bases). Germline-derived CDR1 and CDR2 are MNHEY and SVGEGT. The CDR3 sequence is 16 residues long. The V end was cut by 2 bases, the J end by 4 bases, with 17 bases between. The CDR3 coding sequence is TGTGCCAGCAGTTACCTAGGGGCGTATTTGGGCACTGAAGCTTTCTTT. This translates into CASSYLGAYLGTEAFF.

This sequence joins TRBV4-1 and TRBJ2-5; D gene uncertain. Germline lookup yields CDR1 MGHRA and CDR2 YSYEKL. There are 15 residues in the CDR3. Trimming left V 0 bases short and J 1 base short, with 9 bases between. The CDR3 coding sequence is TGCGCCAGCAGCCAAGATATTGGGTCCCAAGAGACCCAGTACTTC. It encodes CASSQDIGSQETQYF.